This T cell receptor beta chain originates from a study of PD-1 blockade in classical Hodgkin lymphoma. Sequenced by immunoSEQ multiplex PCR; TCRdb stores in-frame clones only, minus some. Among tens of thousands of clones listed, around 90% were seen once. V was clipped by 6 bases and J by 2 bases; unmatched bases: 3. The CDR3 extends over 14 amino acids. Germline V CDR1 and CDR2: SNHLY, FYNNEI. Relapse was seen in all patients after autologous stem cell transplantation, and brentuximab vedotin exposure was variable. The receptor was derived from a human donor with classical Hodgkin lymphoma. This sequence joins TRBV2 and TRBJ2-5, with 10 nucleotides matching TRBD2. Source: peripheral blood mononuclear cells (PBMCs), taken at baseline. CDR3 coding DNA: TGTGCCAGCAGCGGGACTAGCGCTCAAGAGACCCAGTACTTC. Amino acids: CASSGTSAQETQYF.